Following are 21 T cell receptor beta chains from one sample sequenced in a study of T cell repertoires in cytomegalovirus infection (dated by TCRdb to the late 2010s). Their specific antigens are unknown. Instrument used: Illumina HiSeq 1500. TCRdb cleaned the public reads at Q25 with fastp, built clones with MiXCR and kept in-frame beta chains. A single entry per CDR3 protein holds the most common genes and DNA from its merged rows. The sample includes 570,000 or so distinct CDR3 sequences, with about 40% observed a single time. About 46% of the sample is held by the ten biggest clonotypes. The treatment or condition label, read with the paper, signifies: in vitro stimulation with specific CMV peptide epitopes to enrich CMV-specific T cells. Material: cultured PBMCs, obtained from culture after CMV antigen stimulation. These receptors all stem from a human donor in good health (CMV status not recorded). Some clones in this sample may be carry-over from other donors' samples.

The rearrangement joins TRBV7-2 to TRBJ2-2; no reliable D call. V lost 5 bases, J lost 7 bases, and 11 bases lay in between. The CDR3 sequence is 13 residues long. Germline V CDR1 and CDR2: SGHTA, FQGNSA. The CDR3 DNA sequence: TGTGCCAGCAGCGTCTATGGGGTCGGGGAGCTGTTTTTT. Amino acid sequence: CASSVYGVGELFF.

There are many counts of this clonotype. The V call is TRBV7-2, the J call TRBJ1-2; D is ambiguous. The germline CDR1 and CDR2 sequences are SGHTA and FQGNSA. Trimming took 1 base from V and 7 from J, leaving 10 bases between them. This CDR3 is built from 13 residues. The CDR3 protein is CASSLDGFGGYTF. The CDR3 nucleotides are TGTGCCAGCAGCTTAGACGGGTTCGGTGGCTACACCTTC.

V gene TRBV4-3 combines with J gene TRBJ2-7; TRBD2 matches 11 bases. The CDR3 is 15 amino acids. V was pared by 0 bases and J by 6 bases, with 4 bases of the junction left unmatched. The germline gives CDR1 LGHNA, CDR2 YSLEER. The CDR3 sequence: CASSQELAGEGEQYF. CDR3 DNA: TGCGCCAGCAGCCAAGAACTAGCGGGAGAAGGCGAGCAGTACTTC.

This clonotype was recorded a few times. This chain links TRBV6-2 or TRBV6-3 with TRBJ2-1; 8 bases are a match to TRBD2. Germline V gives CDR1 MNHEY, CDR2 SVGEGT. The CDR3 contains 14 residues. Germline trimming cut 4 bases from V and 15 bases from J; bases unmatched to any gene: 14. CDR3 DNA: TGTGCCAGCAGTTCTACCTTCCCGGGGGGGTTCCTGTTCTTC. Its protein is CASSSTFPGGFLFF.

This clonotype was detected only a few times. The CDR3 DNA reads as TGTGCCAGCAGCCCTGCCGACTCCTATGGCTACACCTTC. Encoded protein: CASSPADSYGYTF. J is TRBJ1-2 and V is TRBV7-6, with D uncertain. Germline V CDR1 and CDR2: SGHVS, FNYEAQ. The CDR3 totals 13 residues. The germline V and J ends were trimmed by 5 bases and 4 bases, with 11 bases remaining between them.

This clonotype has just a few counts. The chain has TRBV6-2 or TRBV6-3 and TRBJ2-1; D may be TRBD1 (6 bases). The CDR3 has 14 residues. CDR1 is MNHEY and CDR2 is SVGEGT in the germline V gene. The V and J ends lost 5 bases and 5 bases respectively, with 13 bases between them. The chain's CDR3 is CASSPHRDNNEQFF. CDR3 nucleotide sequence: TGTGCCAGCAGTCCACACAGGGACAACAATGAGCAGTTCTTC.

This clonotype was recorded at least ten times. This chain links TRBV7-2 with TRBJ2-2; 9 bases agree with TRBD1. CDR1 is SGHTA, CDR2 FQGNSA, per germline. The V gene end was trimmed by 5 bases and the J gene end by 6 bases; junction bases not matched to a gene: 7. The length of the CDR3 is 15 residues. CDR3 coding DNA: TGTGCCAGCAGCACCATACAGGGGGCAGCCGGGGAGCTGTTTTTT. This gives the protein CASSTIQGAAGELFF.

In this sample, this clonotype turned up a few times. The chain recombines TRBV3-1 with TRBJ1-1; 7 nucleotides align to TRBD1. The CDR3 runs 14 residues. CDR1 is LGHDT and CDR2 is YNNKEL in the germline V gene (reference sequence). After removal of 3 bases from V and 1 base from J, the junction contained 2 bases not matched to a gene. The CDR3 DNA sequence: TGTGCCAGCAGCCAGGGGACAGCGAACACTGAAGCTTTCTTT. Amino acid sequence: CASSQGTANTEAFF.

The chain combines TRBV6-1 with TRBJ2-2, with TRBD2 matching 12 bases. CDR1 is MNHNS, CDR2 SASEGT, per germline. V was clipped by 7 bases and J by 5 bases; unmatched bases: 2. This CDR3 spans 14 amino acids. The CDR3 loop is CASILAGGTGELFF. CDR3 nucleotide sequence: TGTGCCAGCATACTAGCGGGAGGTACCGGGGAGCTGTTTTTT.

The count of this clonotype is one. V and J are TRBV2 and TRBJ2-2; D remains unclear. The CDR3 loop spans 13 amino acids. Germline CDR1 SNHLY, CDR2 FYNNEI. Trimming removed 8 bases at V and 3 bases at J, with 10 bases between. In DNA, the CDR3 is TGTGCCAGCGTGGACGGATACACCGGGGAGCTGTTTTTT. It specifies CASVDGYTGELFF. Full variable domain (rest looked up from reference TRBV2 and TRBJ2-2): EPEVTQTPSHQVTQMGQEVILRCVPISNHLYFYWYRQILGQKVEFLVSFYNNEISEKSEIFDDQFSVERPDGSNFTLKIRSTKLEDSAMYFCASVDGYTGELFFGEGSRLTVL.

This clonotype is a singleton in its sample. The V gene is TRBV11-2, the J gene TRBJ2-5, with 10 nucleotides matching TRBD2. The V gene's germline CDR1 is SGHAT and CDR2 FQNNGV. The CDR3 is made up of 16 amino acids. V lost 5 bases and J lost 5; bases outside the gene matches: 11. The CDR3 reads CASSDWASGSGETQYF. As DNA, the CDR3 is TGTGCCAGCAGCGACTGGGCTAGCGGGAGTGGGGAGACCCAGTACTTC. The full variable domain, in which reference TRBV11-2 and TRBJ2-5 provide the parts outside the CDR3, is EAGVAQSPRYKIIEKRQSVAFWCNPISGHATLYWYQQILGQGPKLLIQFQNNGVVDDSQLPKDRFSAERLKGVDSTLKIQPAKLEDSAVYLCASSDWASGSGETQYFGPGTRLLVL.

This clonotype was detected many times. The chain employs TRBV7-2 and TRBJ2-7, with TRBD2 matching over 7 bases. The length of the CDR3 is 16 residues. The ends lost 3 bases at V and 3 bases at J; junction bases unmatched: 11. Germline lookup yields CDR1 SGHTA and CDR2 FQGNSA. The CDR3 coding sequence is TGTGCCAGCAGCTTGGGCGGTGGGGGGGGTCACTACGAGCAGTACTTC. Amino acid sequence: CASSLGGGGGHYEQYF.

J is TRBJ2-7 and V is TRBV7-2; possibly TRBD1 or TRBD2 for D (5 bases each). This CDR3 region has 15 residues. CDR1 is SGHTA and CDR2 is FQGNSA in the germline V gene. V was clipped by 4 bases and J by 3 bases, with 16 bases between them. CDR3 in amino acids: CASSSEGNAVYEQYF. CDR3 DNA: TGTGCCAGCAGCTCCGAGGGGAATGCCGTCTACGAGCAGTACTTC.

V gene TRBV7-9 combines with J gene TRBJ2-1; D might be TRBD1 or TRBD2, each matching 5 bases. This CDR3 is 13 amino acids long. V dropped 1 base and J dropped 7 bases, with 8 bases sitting between them. The germline gives CDR1 SEHNR, CDR2 FQNEAQ (reference sequence). DNA for the CDR3: TGTGCCAGCAGCTTAGACGGGGCTAATGAGCAGTTCTTC. Protein sequence: CASSLDGANEQFF.

Comments on this clonotype: Compared with germline, one end of the junction differs, possibly owing to a read error. The V call is TRBV28, the J call TRBJ2-3, with a tentative D call TRBD2 (6 bases). The CDR3 totals 12 residues. Germline assignment: CDR1 MDHEN and CDR2 SYDVKM. CDR3 sequence reads: CATSGGKDTQYF. CDR3 coding DNA: TGTGCCACCAGTGGGGGGAAAGATACGCAGTATTTT. Full variable domain (outside the CDR3, taken from reference TRBV28 and TRBJ2-3): DVKVTQSSRYLVKRTGEKVFLECVQDMDHENMFWYRQDPGLGLRLIYFSYDVKMKEKGDIPEGYSVSREKKERFSLILESASTNQTSMYLCATSGGKDTQYFGPGTRLTVL.

Written as DNA, the CDR3 is TGTGCCAGCAGCTTAGCTGCCTATAATTCACCCCTCCACTTT. This encodes CASSLAAYNSPLHF. The rearrangement uses TRBV7-8 and TRBJ1-6; D gene ambiguous. Trimming stripped 0 bases from V and 2 bases from J, with 2 bases between. Germline CDR1 is SGHVS and CDR2 is FQNEAQ. The CDR3 has 14 residues.

This clonotype showed up just a few times. The genes are TRBV7-2 and TRBJ2-7; D possibly corresponds to TRBD2 (5 bases). The germline CDR1 and CDR2 sequences are SGHTA and FQGNSA. The CDR3 runs to 14 residues. Trimming removed 5 bases from V and 3 bases from J, with 14 bases in between. The DNA for the CDR3 is TGTGCCAGCAGCCCACCCGGACTGTACTACGAGCAGTACTTC. Translated, it gives CASSPPGLYYEQYF. The variable domain in full, completed from reference TRBV7-2 and TRBJ2-7, reads GAGVSQSPSNKVTEKGKDVELRCDPISGHTALYWYRQSLGQGLEFLIYFQGNSAPDKSGLPSDRFSAERTGGSVSTLTIQRTQQEDSAVYLCASSPPGLYYEQYFGPGTRLTVT.

This clonotype was observed a few times. This chain connects TRBV7-8 to TRBJ2-7; 11 nucleotides match TRBD2. The CDR3 is made up of 16 amino acids. CDR1 and CDR2 from the germline V gene are SGHVS and FQNEAQ. Losses at the gene ends were 1 base for V and 3 bases for J; bases not matched to a gene: 5. The CDR3 DNA sequence: TGTGCCAGCAGCTTAGAGGATCTAGCGGGAGGCTACGAGCAGTACTTC. Amino acid sequence: CASSLEDLAGGYEQYF.

This clonotype was seen a handful of times. The V call is TRBV28, the J call TRBJ2-3, with D perhaps TRBD2 (7 bases). The CDR3 covers 15 residues. Deletions cut 3 bases from V and 7 bases from J, with 17 bases between. The germline V gene has CDR1 MDHEN and CDR2 SYDVKM. The CDR3 protein is CASSLRGPPLYTQYF. CDR3 in DNA: TGTGCCAGCAGTTTGCGGGGGCCACCCCTATATACGCAGTATTTT.

The table lists this clonotype with a few counts. The J gene is TRBJ2-1, the V gene TRBV30; TRBD1 might be the D (5 bases). V shed 5 bases and J shed 10 bases, with 15 bases lying between them. The CDR3 runs to 12 residues. Germline CDR1 and CDR2: GTSNPN and SVGIG (reference sequence). This CDR3 is CAWGLQGWEQFF. CDR3 in DNA: TGTGCCTGGGGGCTGCAGGGTTGGGAGCAGTTCTTC.

This clonotype has ten or more counts. The V call is TRBV7-2, the J call TRBJ1-6; D remains ambiguous. Per germline, CDR1 SGHTA and CDR2 FQGNSA. This CDR3 spans 15 amino acids. The V gene lost 3 bases and the J gene lost 0 bases, with 6 bases spanning the gap. The DNA of the CDR3 is TGTGCCAGCAGCTTGGGAAGCTCCTATAATTCACCCCTCCACTTT. It encodes CASSLGSSYNSPLHF.